This TCR beta chain is from a study of identifying expanded T cells in peripheral blood. Findings and limits, study-wide: Over approximately two and four weeks, about 15 and 18 clones changed, versus roughly 1.2 between replicates.

Turning to this clone: The antigen is undetermined.

Only in-frame clones appear in the TCRdb table, and some are missing; sequencing was by immunoSEQ multiplex PCR. The sample yields tens of thousands of clones, approximately 89% seen once. There are 15 residues in the CDR3. From germline, CDR1 is SGHAT and CDR2 FQNNGV. After removal of 1 base from V and 4 bases from J, the junction contained 3 bases not matched to a gene. This TCR came from a person aged 18 to 70 in good health. Sequenced input: blood. The chain has TRBV11-2 and TRBJ1-4; TRBD1 aligns across 7 bases. This CDR3 is CASSLAGQVNEKLFF. CDR3 coding DNA: TGTGCCAGCAGCTTAGCCGGACAGGTTAATGAAAAACTGTTTTTT.